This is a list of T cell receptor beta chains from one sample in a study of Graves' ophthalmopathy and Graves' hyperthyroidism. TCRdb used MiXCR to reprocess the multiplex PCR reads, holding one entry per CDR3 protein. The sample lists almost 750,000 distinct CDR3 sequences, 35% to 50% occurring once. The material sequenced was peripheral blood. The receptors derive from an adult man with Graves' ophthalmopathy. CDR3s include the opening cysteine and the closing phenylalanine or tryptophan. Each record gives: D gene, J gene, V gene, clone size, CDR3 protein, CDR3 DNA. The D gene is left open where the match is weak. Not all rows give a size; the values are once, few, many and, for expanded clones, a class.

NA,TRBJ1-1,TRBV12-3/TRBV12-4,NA,CASSLAFEGLNTEAFF,TGTGCCAGCAGTTTAGCCTTCGAAGGGTTGAACACTGAAGCTTTCTTT
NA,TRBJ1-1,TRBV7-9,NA,CASSPLYSNTEAFF,TGTGCCAGCAGCCCCCTGTACTCGAACACTGAAGCTTTCTTT
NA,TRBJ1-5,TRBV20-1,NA,CSARRGQPQHF,TGCAGTGCTAGGCGGGGACAGCCCCAGCATTTT
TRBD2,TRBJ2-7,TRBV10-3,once,CAISEGLAEIYEQYF,TGTGCCATCAGTGAGGGACTAGCGGAGATCTACGAGCAGTACTTC
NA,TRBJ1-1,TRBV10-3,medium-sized,CAINSARDTEAFF,TGTGCCATCAATTCGGCCAGGGACACTGAAGCTTTCTTT
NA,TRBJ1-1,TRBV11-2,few,CASRPGESEAFF,TGTGCCAGCAGGCCCGGTGAGTCCGAAGCTTTCTTT
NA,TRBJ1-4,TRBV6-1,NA,CASSPHIGSNEKLFF,TGTGCCAGCAGTCCACACATCGGGTCTAATGAAAAACTGTTTTTT
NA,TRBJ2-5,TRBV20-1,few,CSAQEGVPGRETQYF,TGCAGTGCCCAGGAAGGGGTCCCGGGTCGGGAGACCCAGTACTTC
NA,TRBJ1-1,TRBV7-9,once,CASSPPRATGDTEAFF,TGTGCCAGCAGCCCCCCCCGGGCCACAGGCGACACTGAAGCTTTCTTT
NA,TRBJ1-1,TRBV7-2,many,CVSNRENTEAFF,TGTGTTTCTAACAGGGAGAACACTGAAGCTTTCTTT
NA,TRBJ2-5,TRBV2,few,CASSQDMRVETQYF,TGTGCCAGCAGCCAAGATATGCGAGTGGAGACCCAGTACTTC
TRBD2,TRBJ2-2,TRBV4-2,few,CASSQRTSGGNTGELFF,TGTGCCAGCAGCCAACGGACTAGCGGGGGAAACACCGGGGAGCTGTTTTTT
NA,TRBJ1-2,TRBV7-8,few,CASSLLTRDGFYGYTF,TGTGCCAGCAGCTTATTAACCCGGGACGGCTTCTATGGCTACACCTTC
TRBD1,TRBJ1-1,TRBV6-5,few,CASSRVAGGNTEAFF,TGTGCCAGCTCCAGAGTAGCAGGGGGTAACACTGAAGCTTTCTTT
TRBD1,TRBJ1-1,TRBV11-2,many,CASSKGQTQNTEAFF,TGTGCCAGCAGCAAGGGACAGACTCAGAACACTGAAGCTTTCTTT
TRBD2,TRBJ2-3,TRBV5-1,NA,CASSSRGGGDTQYF,TGTGCCAGCAGCTCGCGGGGGGGAGGAGATACGCAGTATTTT
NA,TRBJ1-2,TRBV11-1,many,CASSSDSHHGYTF,TGTGCCAGCAGCTCCGACAGTCATCATGGCTACACCTTC
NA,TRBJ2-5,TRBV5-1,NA,CASSLMGTDQETQYF,TGCGCCAGCAGCTTGATGGGGACGGACCAAGAGACCCAGTACTTC
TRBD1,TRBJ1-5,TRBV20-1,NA,CSAGDRSPDQPQHF,TGCAGTGCCGGGGACAGATCCCCCGATCAGCCCCAGCATTTT
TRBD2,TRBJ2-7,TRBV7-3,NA,CASSLAGGYYEQYF,TGTGCCAGCAGCTTAGCCGGGGGGTACTACGAGCAGTACTTC
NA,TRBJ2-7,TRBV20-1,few,CSARDTARDYEQYF,TGCAGTGCTAGAGATACCGCACGGGACTACGAGCAGTACTTC
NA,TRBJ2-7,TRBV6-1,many,CATSYEQYF,TGTGCCACATCCTACGAGCAGTACTTC
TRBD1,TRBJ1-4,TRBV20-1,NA,CSASGTDNEKLFF,TGCAGTGCTAGCGGGACAGACAATGAAAAACTGTTTTTT
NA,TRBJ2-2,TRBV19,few,CASRHGRTGELFF,TGTGCCAGTAGGCACGGCAGAACCGGGGAGCTGTTTTTT
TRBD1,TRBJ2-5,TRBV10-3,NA,CAISLGQGFQYF,TGTGCCATCAGTTTGGGACAGGGGTTCCAGTACTTC
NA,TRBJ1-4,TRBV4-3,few,CASSRGVEEKLFF,TGCGCCAGCAGCCGAGGGGTAGAAGAAAAACTGTTTTTT
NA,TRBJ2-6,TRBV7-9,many,CASSTPGRSGANVLTF,TGTGCCAGCAGCACACCGGGACGCTCTGGGGCCAACGTCCTGACTTTC
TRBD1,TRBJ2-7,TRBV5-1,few,CASSTSGTGGHYEQYF,TGCGCCAGCAGCACCTCCGGGACAGGGGGCCACTACGAGCAGTACTTC
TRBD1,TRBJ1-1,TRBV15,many,CATSRGDRVLNTEAFF,TGTGCCACCAGCAGAGGAGACAGGGTTTTGAACACTGAAGCTTTCTTT
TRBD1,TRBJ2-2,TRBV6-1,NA,CASSRGTGDGTGELFF,TGTGCCAGCAGTCGAGGGACAGGGGACGGCACCGGGGAGCTGTTTTTT
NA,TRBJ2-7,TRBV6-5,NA,CASSHTLLGGVYEQYF,TGTGCCAGCAGCCATACACTACTAGGGGGAGTCTACGAGCAGTACTTC
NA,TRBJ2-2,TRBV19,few,CASSFLAAGELFF,TGTGCCAGTAGTTTCTTAGCGGCCGGGGAGCTGTTTTTT
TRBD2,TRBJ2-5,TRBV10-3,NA,CAISELAGGNMETQYF,TGTGCCATCAGTGAACTAGCGGGAGGGAATATGGAGACCCAGTACTTC
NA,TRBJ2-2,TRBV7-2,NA,CASSLDVESMAGELFF,TGTGCCAGCAGCTTAGATGTTGAGTCGATGGCCGGGGAGCTGTTTTTT
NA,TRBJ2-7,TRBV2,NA,CASSEDSGGRESQYF,TGTGCCAGCAGTGAGGACAGTGGAGGGAGGGAGAGCCAGTACTTC
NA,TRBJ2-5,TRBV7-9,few,CASSLAQGTQETQYF,TGTGCCAGCAGCTTAGCTCAGGGTACCCAAGAGACCCAGTACTTC
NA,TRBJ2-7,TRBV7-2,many,CASSLGGPYEQYF,TGTGCCAGTAGTCTCGGAGGCCCCTACGAGCAGTACTTC
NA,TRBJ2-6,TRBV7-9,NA,CASSLVPGVSSGANVLTF,TGTGCCAGCAGCTTGGTACCAGGGGTGAGCTCTGGGGCCAACGTCCTGACTTTC
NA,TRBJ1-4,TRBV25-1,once,CASSGIAKYEKLFF,TGTGCCAGCAGTGGGATTGCCAAGTACGAAAAACTGTTTTTT
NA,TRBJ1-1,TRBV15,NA,CATSRDGVLGVTEAFF,TGTGCCACCAGCAGAGATGGGGTGTTGGGGGTTACTGAAGCTTTCTTT
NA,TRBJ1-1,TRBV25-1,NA,CASSYRTQGTEAFF,TGTGCCAGCAGTTATAGGACTCAAGGCACTGAAGCTTTCTTT
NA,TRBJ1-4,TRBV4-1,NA,CASSQVINPSATNEKLFF,TGCGCCAGCAGCCAAGTTATCAACCCCAGTGCAACTAATGAAAAACTGTTTTTT